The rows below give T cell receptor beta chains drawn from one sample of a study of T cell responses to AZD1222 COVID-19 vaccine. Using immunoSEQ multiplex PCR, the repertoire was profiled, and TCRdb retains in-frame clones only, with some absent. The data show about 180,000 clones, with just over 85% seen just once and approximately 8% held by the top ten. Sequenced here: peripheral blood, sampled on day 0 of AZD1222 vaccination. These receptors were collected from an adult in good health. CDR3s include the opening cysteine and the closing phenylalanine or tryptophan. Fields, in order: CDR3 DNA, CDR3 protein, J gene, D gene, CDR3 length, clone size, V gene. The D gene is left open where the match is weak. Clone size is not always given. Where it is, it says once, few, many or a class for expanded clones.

CDR3nt: TGTGCCAGCAGTTACATCGGGGCGGAGGCTTTCTTT
CDR3aa: CASSYIGAEAFF
j_gene: TRBJ1-1
d_gene: -
len: 12
abundance: -
v_gene: TRBV6-5

CDR3nt: TGTGCCAGCAGCTTACTCAGGGGGCAAAACTATGGCTACACCTTC
CDR3aa: CASSLLRGQNYGYTF
j_gene: TRBJ1-2
d_gene: TRBD1
len: 15
abundance: -
v_gene: TRBV7-9

CDR3nt: TGTGCCAGCAGCTCCAGAGAGACCCAGTACTTC
CDR3aa: CASSSRETQYF
j_gene: TRBJ2-5
d_gene: -
len: 11
abundance: -
v_gene: TRBV7-9

CDR3nt: TGTGCCAGCAGCTTACCCGACAGGGAGGAGAACGAGCAGTACTTC
CDR3aa: CASSLPDREENEQYF
j_gene: TRBJ2-7
d_gene: -
len: 15
abundance: -
v_gene: TRBV5-4

CDR3nt: TGTGCCAGTGGAGGACAGGGGACTTACGAGCAGTACTTC
CDR3aa: CASGGQGTYEQYF
j_gene: TRBJ2-7
d_gene: TRBD1
len: 13
abundance: -
v_gene: TRBV7-9

CDR3nt: TGTGCCAGCAGTAACACAGATACGCAGTATTTT
CDR3aa: CASSNTDTQYF
j_gene: TRBJ2-3
d_gene: -
len: 11
abundance: -
v_gene: TRBV27

CDR3nt: TGTGCCAGCAGTGAAGCATGGACTGCACAAGAGACCCAGTACTTC
CDR3aa: CASSEAWTAQETQYF
j_gene: TRBJ2-5
d_gene: -
len: 15
abundance: -
v_gene: TRBV6-1

CDR3nt: TGTGCCAGCAGCCGGACAGGGCCCGGGGAGCTGTTTTTT
CDR3aa: CASSRTGPGELFF
j_gene: TRBJ2-2
d_gene: TRBD1
len: 13
abundance: -
v_gene: TRBV7-6

CDR3nt: TGCGCCAGCAGTCCGGTTACCGATAGGAGCGGACAGGGGGCTCGCGGCTACACCTTC
CDR3aa: CASSPVTDRSGQGARGYTF
j_gene: TRBJ1-2
d_gene: TRBD1
len: 19
abundance: few
v_gene: TRBV4-3

CDR3nt: TGTGCCAGCAGCCCCGACGGAGGAGGGAATTCACCCCTCCACTTT
CDR3aa: CASSPDGGGNSPLHF
j_gene: TRBJ1-6
d_gene: -
len: 15
abundance: -
v_gene: TRBV5-5

CDR3nt: TGTGCCAGCAGCCCAGACAGGGCCACCGAGACCCAGTACTTC
CDR3aa: CASSPDRATETQYF
j_gene: TRBJ2-5
d_gene: TRBD1
len: 14
abundance: -
v_gene: TRBV7-3

CDR3nt: TGTGCCACCGCGGGGGTTTACGAGCAGTACTTC
CDR3aa: CATAGVYEQYF
j_gene: TRBJ2-7
d_gene: TRBD2
len: 11
abundance: -
v_gene: TRBV19

CDR3nt: TGCGCCAGCACTCAAGGTTCCACTTTGCGACAGGGGGCCGCTGAAGCTTTCTTT
CDR3aa: CASTQGSTLRQGAAEAFF
j_gene: TRBJ1-1
d_gene: TRBD1
len: 18
abundance: -
v_gene: TRBV23-1

CDR3nt: TGTGCCAGCAGTGGATGGCTAGCGGGGGCCGTCATTAAATACAATGAGCAGTTCTTC
CDR3aa: CASSGWLAGAVIKYNEQFF
j_gene: TRBJ2-1
d_gene: TRBD2
len: 19
abundance: few
v_gene: TRBV2

CDR3nt: TGTGCCTGGACCCTTGGTGGGGGCTACGTTAATTCACCCCTCCACTTT
CDR3aa: CAWTLGGGYVNSPLHF
j_gene: TRBJ1-6
d_gene: -
len: 16
abundance: few
v_gene: TRBV30

CDR3nt: TGTGCCAGCAGCCGACACGGAGTGGGATGGACAGATACGCAGTATTTT
CDR3aa: CASSRHGVGWTDTQYF
j_gene: TRBJ2-3
d_gene: -
len: 16
abundance: -
v_gene: TRBV27

CDR3nt: TGTGCCAGCAGCGACTATAGCAATCAGCCCCAGCATTTT
CDR3aa: CASSDYSNQPQHF
j_gene: TRBJ1-5
d_gene: -
len: 13
abundance: -
v_gene: TRBV27

CDR3nt: TGTGCCAGCAGCGACCGGGACACCGCTGTTTATGGCTACACCTTC
CDR3aa: CASSDRDTAVYGYTF
j_gene: TRBJ1-2
d_gene: -
len: 15
abundance: few
v_gene: TRBV3-1/TRBV3-2

CDR3nt: TGTGCCAGCAGCCACCCGGGACAGGGAGCCGAGCAGTACTTC
CDR3aa: CASSHPGQGAEQYF
j_gene: TRBJ2-7
d_gene: TRBD1
len: 14
abundance: -
v_gene: TRBV14

CDR3nt: TGTGCCAGCAGCCCTCCCACGGGGACTAGCGGGTTAGCCTACGAGCAGTACTTC
CDR3aa: CASSPPTGTSGLAYEQYF
j_gene: TRBJ2-7
d_gene: TRBD2
len: 18
abundance: -
v_gene: TRBV5-4

CDR3nt: TGTGCCAGCAGCCCTCAGGGAGCCAAAAACATTCAGTACTTC
CDR3aa: CASSPQGAKNIQYF
j_gene: TRBJ2-4
d_gene: -
len: 14
abundance: once
v_gene: TRBV11-2

CDR3nt: TGCGCCAGCAGCCCCACTACCGGGACGGATGGCTACACCTTC
CDR3aa: CASSPTTGTDGYTF
j_gene: TRBJ1-2
d_gene: -
len: 14
abundance: -
v_gene: TRBV5-1

CDR3nt: TGTGCCAGCAGTTTGGGGATGGACGGGGAGCTGTTTTTT
CDR3aa: CASSLGMDGELFF
j_gene: TRBJ2-2
d_gene: -
len: 13
abundance: -
v_gene: TRBV27

CDR3nt: TGTGCCAGCAGCTTTCGACAGCAAGAAAAACTGTTTTTT
CDR3aa: CASSFRQQEKLFF
j_gene: TRBJ1-4
d_gene: -
len: 13
abundance: -
v_gene: TRBV7-2

CDR3nt: TGTGCCAGCTCACCAGACACCCAGGGGCCCCTGCATTTT
CDR3aa: CASSPDTQGPLHF
j_gene: TRBJ1-5
d_gene: -
len: 13
abundance: -
v_gene: TRBV18

CDR3nt: TGTGCTAGTGGTTTGACAAAGGGGATTGGCTACACCTTC
CDR3aa: CASGLTKGIGYTF
j_gene: TRBJ1-2
d_gene: -
len: 13
abundance: -
v_gene: TRBV12-5

CDR3nt: TGTGCCAGCAGCAAGGGACAGGGCTTCGGGGAGCTGTTTTTT
CDR3aa: CASSKGQGFGELFF
j_gene: TRBJ2-2
d_gene: TRBD1
len: 14
abundance: -
v_gene: TRBV2

CDR3nt: TGCGCCAGCAGCCGATTTCTAACGGGACAGCCTAACACCGGGGAGCTGTTTTTT
CDR3aa: CASSRFLTGQPNTGELFF
j_gene: TRBJ2-2
d_gene: TRBD1
len: 18
abundance: few
v_gene: TRBV4-3

CDR3nt: TGTGCCAGCAGTTATCACAGGGGGTTGAACACTGAAGCTTTCTTT
CDR3aa: CASSYHRGLNTEAFF
j_gene: TRBJ1-1
d_gene: TRBD1
len: 15
abundance: -
v_gene: TRBV13

CDR3nt: TGCGCCAGCAGCCCGAGCCGGTCTGGAAACACCATATATTTT
CDR3aa: CASSPSRSGNTIYF
j_gene: TRBJ1-3
d_gene: -
len: 14
abundance: -
v_gene: TRBV5-1

CDR3nt: TGTGCCAGCAGTGCGGCAGGGGGCGCAGGAAACACCATATATTTT
CDR3aa: CASSAAGGAGNTIYF
j_gene: TRBJ1-3
d_gene: TRBD1
len: 15
abundance: -
v_gene: TRBV2

CDR3nt: TGTGCCAGTAGGTCCCTACAGGGGGCGAACACTGAAGCTTTCTTT
CDR3aa: CASRSLQGANTEAFF
j_gene: TRBJ1-1
d_gene: TRBD1
len: 15
abundance: once
v_gene: TRBV19

CDR3nt: TGTGCCAGCAGTTCAAGAGGGAGGGCAACTAATGAAAAACTGTTTTTT
CDR3aa: CASSSRGRATNEKLFF
j_gene: TRBJ1-4
d_gene: -
len: 16
abundance: -
v_gene: TRBV27

CDR3nt: TGTGCCAGTAACTTTCGGAGCAATCAGCCCCAGCATTTT
CDR3aa: CASNFRSNQPQHF
j_gene: TRBJ1-5
d_gene: -
len: 13
abundance: -
v_gene: TRBV19

CDR3nt: TGTGCCAGCAGCTTAGCTGGGCAGGGGAGAAACGAGCAGTACTTC
CDR3aa: CASSLAGQGRNEQYF
j_gene: TRBJ2-7
d_gene: -
len: 15
abundance: -
v_gene: TRBV7-2